This T cell receptor beta chain is from a study of T-cell reconstitution after alpha-beta-depleted transplantation in children. Researchers prepared the TCRbeta library using unique molecular identifiers, the study reports. TCRdb called the PCR reads again in MiXCR, with one record for every CDR3 protein. This table holds approximately 200,000 distinct CDR3 sequences, 13% to 15% found once. This CDR3 has 12 residues. Deletions cut 7 bases from V and 2 bases from J, with 5 bases between. The sequenced sample was PBMCs from the stem cell graft donor, obtained from the stem cell graft. This receptor was identified in a human donor who donated a stem cell graft to a child with acute lymphoblastic leukemia. V is TRBV12-3 or TRBV12-4 and J is TRBJ2-2; D gene uncertain. The CDR3 DNA reads as TGTGCCAGCAATGGAAACACCGGGGAGCTGTTTTTT. Residues: CASNGNTGELFF.